The present TCR beta chain was sequenced within a study of blood T cell repertoires in COVID-19. TCRdb keeps only in-frame clones here, not all; method: immunoSEQ multiplex PCR. The sample has 100,000 to 150,000 clones, around 91% seen once. The V and J ends lost 8 bases and 4 bases, in that order; junction bases with no gene match: 9. CDR3 length: 15 amino acids. Germline assignment: CDR1 MNHEY and CDR2 SVGAGI. The clonotype was recovered from a man in his 70s with active or convalescent COVID-19. The chain carries TRBV6-5 and TRBJ1-3; TRBD1 matches at 9 bases. Sequencing was carried out using peripheral blood. Here the CDR3 reads CASGGGTGYGNTIYF. The CDR3 DNA sequence: TGTGCCAGCGGGGGTGGGACAGGGTACGGAAACACCATATATTTT.